The TCR beta chain described here comes from a study of post-analysis software for immune sequencing data. Study-level information: Disease trajectories encompassed relapsing-remitting, secondary progressive and progressive-relapsing multiple sclerosis. Study-level points and caveats: Samples sharing a preparation batch grouped tightly together when assessed by F measure.

TCR beta cDNA libraries included unique molecular identifiers. TCRdb reprocessed the PCR reads via MiXCR and lists one record per CDR3 protein. This sample has 820,000 or so distinct CDR3 sequences, with roughly 50% found just once. About this clonotype: Its antigen is as yet unknown.

The sample was blood. This receptor was identified in a girl between 5 and 17 years old with multiple sclerosis.

CDR3: CASSSGQGRGYTF. The CDR3 DNA reads TGCGCCAGCTCCTCGGGGCAGGGTCGAGGCTACACCTTC. V is TRBV5-1 and J is TRBJ1-2, with D possibly matching TRBD1 (5 bases). CDR3 size: 13 residues. Germline V gives CDR1 SGHRS, CDR2 YFSETQ. V dropped 7 bases and J dropped 8 bases, with 18 bases sitting between them. The full variable domain, rest sourced from reference TRBV5-1 and TRBJ1-2, is KAGVTQTPRYLIKTRGQQVTLSCSPISGHRSVSWYQQTPGQGLQFLFEYFSETQRNKGNFPGRFSGRQFSNSRSEMNVSTLELGDSALYLCASSSGQGRGYTFGSGTRLTVV.